The present TCR beta chain was sequenced within a study of cytomegalovirus exposure and HLA in healthy donors. V trimming: 0 bases; J trimming: 2 bases; junction bases outside the gene matches: 14. Germline assignment: CDR1 WNHNN and CDR2 SYGVQD (reference sequence). The CDR3 has 19 residues. In the PCR, 60 Vbeta and 13 Jbeta primers were used. The table came from immunoSEQ multiplex PCR; TCRdb's copy has only in-frame clones and leaves some out. The sample shows some 130,000 clones, and roughly 1.4% sits with its ten largest clones. The chain is built from TRBV10-1 and TRBJ2-3; TRBD2 aligns across 7 bases. Sequencing input: PBMCs. The origin of this receptor is a woman aged 40 to 55 in good health and CMV-seronegative. CDR3 amino acids: CASSESCQRGIKDTDTQYF. For the CDR3, the DNA is TGCGCCAGCAGTGAGTCATGCCAGCGGGGTATAAAGGACACAGATACGCAGTATTTT.